This is a list of T cell receptor beta chains from one sample in a study of T cell repertoires in cytomegalovirus infection. Their antigen targets remain unknown. TCRdb ran MiXCR on the reads and lists one entry per CDR3 protein. The sample carries 380,000 or so distinct CDR3 sequences, roughly 34% recorded once. This material consisted of cultured PBMCs, taken from culture after CMV antigen stimulation. The source is a human donor in good health (CMV status not recorded). Some clones in this sample may be carry-over from other donors' samples. Each CDR3 is given with its conserved first and last residue. D genes are given only for firm matches. Clone size is stated in some rows and not others, as once, few, many or a class when expanded.

TRBJ2-3 . TRBV27 13 . TGTGCCAGCAGTTCGTTAGCCCCAGATACGCAGTATTTT CASSSLAPDTQYF
TRBJ1-4 TRBD1 TRBV6-6 15 few TGTGCCAGCAGTTACTCGACAGGGTCTAATGAAAAACTGTTTTTT CASSYSTGSNEKLFF
TRBJ2-3 TRBD2 TRBV18 18 . TGTGCCAGCTCACCTCTACTTGGAGCGGGAGAAGGCACAGATACGCAGTATTTT CASSPLLGAGEGTDTQYF
TRBJ1-1 . TRBV7-7 13 few TGTGCCAGCGGCGCGGCTCCGAACACTGAAGCTTTCTTT CASGAAPNTEAFF
TRBJ2-7 TRBD1 TRBV2 15 . TGTGCCAGCAGAGCCGACAGGGCGTTTTCCTACGAGCAGTACTTC CASRADRAFSYEQYF
TRBJ2-7 . TRBV7-2 15 few TGTGCCAGCAGCTTAGGCTTGAGCGCCGGTTGGGAGCAGTACTTC CASSLGLSAGWEQYF
TRBJ1-1 TRBD1 TRBV7-9 14 . TGTGCCAGCAGCTTCGGTACAGGGGTTCCTGAAGCTTTCTTT CASSFGTGVPEAFF
TRBJ2-5 TRBD1 TRBV7-2 15 few TGTGCCAGCAGACGACAGACAGGGGTAGTGGAGACCCAGTACTTC CASRRQTGVVETQYF
TRBJ2-2 . TRBV28 13 few TGTGCCAGCGAGGGGGATCGGGCCGGGGAGCTGTTTTTT CASEGDRAGELFF
TRBJ2-7 TRBD2 TRBV20-1 16 . TGCAGTGCTAGAGGGCAAACCAATGGCGGGAGGGTCCCATCCACCTTC CSARGQTNGGRVPSTF
TRBJ2-7 . TRBV18 14 . TGTGCCAGCTCACAGGGAGAACTAGGTCGAGAGCAGTACTTC CASSQGELGREQYF
TRBJ2-2 . TRBV7-2 15 many TGTGCCAGCAGCTTAGTCGCCCTAGTAACCGGGGAGCTGTTTTTT CASSLVALVTGELFF
TRBJ1-5 . TRBV2 13 . TGTGCCAGCAGTGTACGGGATCGGCAGCCCCAGCATTTT CASSVRDRQPQHF
TRBJ1-6 TRBD1 TRBV6-2/TRBV6-3 15 few TGTGCCAGCAGTTACACATCGGGACAGAATTCACCCCTCCACTTT CASSYTSGQNSPLHF
TRBJ2-1 . TRBV19 16 . TGTGCCAGTAGTAAGGTGGCAGGTAGCTCCTACAATGAGCAGTTCTTC CASSKVAGSSYNEQFF
TRBJ1-6 . TRBV20-1 16 few TGCAGTGCTAGAGATTGGGGGCGCGGGGAGAATTCACCCCTCCACTTT CSARDWGRGENSPLHF
TRBJ1-5 . TRBV7-2 16 . TGTGCCAGCAGCTTGACCCAGGGAGGGTGGAATCAGCCCCAGCATTTT CASSLTQGGWNQPQHF
TRBJ1-1 . TRBV28 15 once TGTGCCAGCAGTTTAGTTTCGGGGTATAACACTGAAGCTTTCTTT CASSLVSGYNTEAFF
TRBJ2-1 . TRBV29-1 11 few TGCAGCGCAGATGCCTACAATGAGCAGTTCTTC CSADAYNEQFF
TRBJ2-1 TRBD2 TRBV7-2 17 . TGTGCCAGCAGCTTAGGATTAGGGACTAGCGGGATACCCGAGCAGTTCTTC CASSLGLGTSGIPEQFF
TRBJ1-1 . TRBV28 15 . TGTGCCAGCAGCCATGACAGTCGGAGGGACACTGAAGCTTTCTTT CASSHDSRRDTEAFF
TRBJ2-4 TRBD1 TRBV7-2 17 many TGTGCCAGCAGCTTGTTAGGTGGGACAGCGGCCAAAAACATTCAGTACTTC CASSLLGGTAAKNIQYF